The 22 T cell receptor beta chains given below trace back to one sample, sequenced in a study of human T cells and chemical hapten exposure. A single record per CDR3 protein comes from TCRdb applying MiXCR to the RACE reads. The sample has approximately 79,000 distinct CDR3 sequences, 7% to 9% seen once. Time point specified: healthy volunteer bleed at 6 weeks. Unfractionated whole blood served as the source for total RNA extraction. The specimen sequenced was whole blood. The receptor set was obtained from a male donor in good health. Some clones in this sample may be carry-over from other donors' samples.

The chain combines TRBV21-1 with TRBJ1-6; the table's TRBD1 call for D was not verified on the DNA. TRBV21-1 is described as a pseudogene. This CDR3 is 15 amino acids long. The CDR3 is CASSKEDRRNSPLHF. DNA of the CDR3: TGTGCCAGCAGCAAAGAGGACAGGAGGAATTCACCCCTCCACTTT.

The V gene is TRBV6-6, the J gene TRBJ1-1; no clear D gene. V was clipped by 2 bases and J by 1 base, with 11 bases between them. Germline V gene lookup returns CDR1 MNHNY and CDR2 SVGAGI (reference sequence). This CDR3 contains 15 residues. CDR3 loop: CASSYLGIANTEAFF. The DNA for the CDR3 is TGTGCCAGCAGTTACCTTGGTATTGCGAACACTGAAGCTTTCTTT.

This clonotype occurred once. V usage is TRBV2 and J usage is TRBJ2-7, with D possibly called TRBD1 or TRBD2 (5 bases each). CDR1 and CDR2 from the germline V gene are SNHLY and FYNNEI. With 1 base removed from V and 2 bases from J, the gap between germline ends came to 12 bases. The CDR3 has 15 amino acids. The CDR3 DNA sequence: TGTGCCAGCAGTGAAGTCGGGACGATCACCTACGAGCAGTACTTC. Protein: CASSEVGTITYEQYF. The whole variable domain, filled in from reference TRBV2 and TRBJ2-7, reads EPEVTQTPSHQVTQMGQEVILRCVPISNHLYFYWYRQILGQKVEFLVSFYNNEISEKSEIFDDQFSVERPDGSNFTLKIRSTKLEDSAMYFCASSEVGTITYEQYFGPGTRLTVT.

In its sample, this clonotype was seen a few times. This chain joins TRBV12-3 or TRBV12-4 and TRBJ1-6; D is ambiguous. CDR3 size: 15 residues. The ends were cut back, 5 bases at V and 7 bases at J, with 15 bases in the middle. The CDR3 loop reads CASSGDTSENSPLHF. The CDR3 coding sequence is TGTGCCAGCAGTGGAGACACCTCGGAGAATTCACCCCTCCACTTT.

V usage is TRBV5-6 and J usage is TRBJ1-1; 8 bases match TRBD1. The CDR3 contains 14 residues. Germline V gene lookup returns CDR1 SGHDT and CDR2 YYEEEE. V was clipped by 4 bases and J by 5 bases; unmatched bases: 7. Here the CDR3 DNA reads TGTGCCAGCAGCCCAACGACAGGGGTTACTGAAGCTTTCTTT. Encoded protein: CASSPTTGVTEAFF.

This clonotype was counted a few times. CDR3 sequence: CASSDIQRASTDTQYF. In DNA, the CDR3 is TGTGCCAGCAGTGATATTCAGCGGGCTAGCACAGATACGCAGTATTTT. This chain links TRBV6-1 with TRBJ2-3, with D perhaps TRBD2 (6 bases). The germline V and J ends were trimmed by 3 bases and 0 bases, with 13 bases remaining between them. CDR1 is MNHNS, CDR2 SASEGT, per germline. This CDR3 comprises 16 residues.

This chain connects TRBV12-3 or TRBV12-4 to TRBJ2-3, with no clear D. Trimming stripped 6 bases from V and 1 base from J, with 11 bases between. This CDR3 is 14 amino acids long. The CDR3, as DNA: TGTGCCAGCAGGGTGGGGTCGGGCACAGATACGCAGTATTTT. It codes for CASRVGSGTDTQYF.

This clonotype was counted many times. The V call is TRBV10-3, the J call TRBJ2-7, with no clear D. Trimming shortened V by 0 bases and J by 10 bases, and 7 bases separated the two germline ends. Germline lookup yields CDR1 ENHRY and CDR2 SYGVKD. The CDR3 has 11 amino acids. The CDR3 nucleotides are TGTGCCATCAGTGAGTCCCAACAACAGTACTTC. It is translated as CAISESQQQYF.

This clonotype has a handful of counts. The genes are TRBV24-1 and TRBJ1-5; weak D call: TRBD1 (5 bases). Germline V CDR1 and CDR2: KGHDR, SFDVKD. The ends were cut back, 3 bases at V and 3 bases at J, with 11 bases in the middle. There are 15 residues in the CDR3. The CDR3 is CATSDPGDVNQPQHF. The CDR3 nucleotides are TGTGCCACCAGTGATCCGGGGGACGTCAATCAGCCCCAGCATTTT.

This clonotype was found a few times. The V call is TRBV7-2, the J call TRBJ1-1; D is uncertain. Germline V gene lookup returns CDR1 SGHTA and CDR2 FQGNSA. Trimming removed 1 base from V and 7 bases from J, with 16 bases in between. The CDR3 is 15 residues long. The CDR3 DNA reads TGTGCCAGCAGCTTAGTCTCTGGGAAAGATAATGAAGCTTTCTTT. As protein: CASSLVSGKDNEAFF.

This clonotype was seen a few times. The chain links TRBV6-2 or TRBV6-3 to TRBJ2-7, with D unresolved. The V gene's germline CDR1 is MNHEY and CDR2 SVGEGT. The length of the CDR3 is 12 residues. The ends were cut back, 4 bases at V and 5 bases at J, with 9 bases in the middle. The CDR3 DNA follows: TGTGCCAGCAGTTCTAACCGGAACGAGCAGTACTTC. Encoded protein: CASSSNRNEQYF.

This clonotype was recorded at least ten times. Written as DNA, the CDR3 is TGTGCCAGCAGTGAATGGGGGACAGAAGGCTACACCTTC. Protein: CASSEWGTEGYTF. This sequence joins TRBV25-1 and TRBJ1-2; 7 bases align to TRBD1. CDR1 is MGHDK, CDR2 SYGVNS, per germline. The ends lost 1 base at V and 8 bases at J; junction bases unmatched: 4. The CDR3 extends over 13 amino acids.

This rearrangement joins TRBV11-2 to TRBJ2-5, with D maybe TRBD1 (5 bases). Germline-derived CDR1 and CDR2 are SGHAT and FQNNGV. V dropped 1 base and J dropped 3 bases, with 6 bases sitting between them. The CDR3 consists of 13 residues. DNA of the CDR3: TGTGCCAGCAGCTTAGGACAGAAAGAGACCCAGTACTTC. It encodes CASSLGQKETQYF. Looking up the rest from reference TRBV11-2 and TRBJ2-5 gives the full variable domain: EAGVAQSPRYKIIEKRQSVAFWCNPISGHATLYWYQQILGQGPKLLIQFQNNGVVDDSQLPKDRFSAERLKGVDSTLKIQPAKLEDSAVYLCASSLGQKETQYFGPGTRLLVL.

The V call is TRBV29-1, the J call TRBJ2-7, with 10 bases lining up with TRBD1. Unmatched junction bases numbered 3, after V lost 4 bases and J lost 3 bases. The germline CDR1 and CDR2 sequences are SQVTM and ANQGSEA. The CDR3 length is 13 residues. The CDR3 nucleotides are TGCAGCGTTGCCGGGACAGGGGACTACGAGCAGTACTTC. Amino acids: CSVAGTGDYEQYF.

The J gene is TRBJ2-7, the V gene TRBV15, with D perhaps given as TRBD1 or TRBD2 (5 bases each). From germline, CDR1 is LNHNV and CDR2 YYDKDF (reference sequence). V was trimmed by 0 bases and J by 0 bases, leaving 15 bases between them. The CDR3 spans 17 residues. The CDR3 region is CATSRDPGHPRSYEQYF. The CDR3 DNA is TGTGCCACCAGCAGAGATCCGGGGCACCCTCGCTCCTACGAGCAGTACTTC.

The chain links TRBV3-1 to TRBJ2-7; D remains ambiguous. The CDR3 is 13 residues long. Trimming left V 4 bases short and J 3 bases short, with 10 bases between. Per the germline V gene, CDR1 is LGHDT and CDR2 is YNNKEL (reference sequence). The CDR3 DNA is TGTGCCAGCAGCCGACGTAGGGACTACGAGCAGTACTTC. Translation: CASSRRRDYEQYF.

The chain couples TRBV29-1 to TRBJ2-7; D is undetermined. Trimming shortened V by 4 bases and J by 3 bases, and 13 bases separated the two germline ends. The CDR3 contains 13 residues. In germline, CDR1 is SQVTM, CDR2 ANQGSEA. The CDR3 spells CSVAKGMGYEQYF. The CDR3 DNA sequence: TGCAGCGTTGCAAAAGGGATGGGCTACGAGCAGTACTTC.

This sequence joins TRBV5-6 and TRBJ2-1; possibly TRBD1 for D (5 bases). The V gene lost 4 bases and the J gene lost 0 bases, with 14 bases spanning the gap. The CDR3 contains 16 residues. Looked up from germline, CDR1 is SGHDT and CDR2 is YYEEEE. The CDR3 DNA reads TGTGCCAGCAGCCAGTGGGGCCGAAGCTCCTACAATGAGCAGTTCTTC. Amino acid sequence: CASSQWGRSSYNEQFF.

V usage is TRBV7-2 and J usage is TRBJ2-5, with 7 bases fitting TRBD1. The CDR3 has 13 amino acids. Germline CDR1 and CDR2: SGHTA and FQGNSA. The junction had 3 bases not matched to a gene; V was cut back by 3 bases and J by 5 bases. The CDR3 nucleotides read TGTGCCAGCAGCTTGGACAGGCGGGAGACCCAGTACTTC. This encodes CASSLDRRETQYF.

This clonotype turned up a few times. This chain connects TRBV29-1 to TRBJ1-4; D might be TRBD1 (6 bases). From germline, CDR1 is SQVTM and CDR2 ANQGSEA. Trimming removed 6 bases at V and 0 bases at J, with 20 bases between. The length of the CDR3 is 17 residues. CDR3 sequence reads: CSVAGTTDRATNEKLFF. Written as DNA, the CDR3 is TGCAGCGTGGCCGGGACAACCGACCGAGCAACTAATGAAAAACTGTTTTTT.

This clonotype appeared many times. Relative to the germline gene, one junction end is altered; a read error may explain this. V gene TRBV7-6 combines with J gene TRBJ1-1, with 8 bases matching TRBD1. This CDR3 has 16 amino acids. CDR1 and CDR2 (germline): SGHVS, FNYEAQ. CDR3 bases: TGCGCCAGCAGCCTAGGACAGGGACTCATGAACACTGAAGCTTTCTTT. Protein sequence: CASSLGQGLMNTEAFF.

This clonotype has at least ten counts. This chain connects TRBV7-9 to TRBJ1-6; D not certain. The germline CDR1 and CDR2 sequences are SEHNR and FQNEAQ (reference sequence). V lost 2 bases to trimming and J lost 1 base, with 9 bases between them. The CDR3 contains 16 residues. Here the CDR3 reads CASSLSLRSYNSPLHF. The CDR3 DNA reads TGTGCCAGCAGCTTAAGCCTGCGGTCCTATAATTCACCCCTCCACTTT.